This T cell receptor (beta chain) is from a study of T cell responses to AZD1222 COVID-19 vaccine. Study-wide results and caveats: Two AZD1222 administrations were followed by greater Spike-specific TCR breadth and depth.

Both about-4-week and about-12-week second-dose recipients were combined. The V and J ends lost 5 bases and 4 bases respectively, with 12 bases between them. Germline lookup yields CDR1 SQVTM and CDR2 ANQGSEA. The CDR3 consists of 12 residues. Worth noting for this clone: The antigen remains undetermined.

Assay: immunoSEQ multiplex PCR; the TCRdb copy retains only in-frame clones and omits some. The sample contains around 35,000 clones, 85% to 90% of which appear only once. Source: peripheral blood, taken 28 days after the second AZD1222 dose. This sequence was found in an adult who received the AZD1222 COVID-19 vaccine. V and J are TRBV29-1 and TRBJ2-7, with D unclear. CDR3 sequence: CSVPGPGYEQYF. The CDR3, as DNA: TGCAGCGTTCCGGGCCCCGGGTACGAGCAGTACTTC.